Listed here are 3 T cell receptor beta chains from one sample, sequenced in a study of cytomegalovirus exposure and HLA in healthy donors. Clones were sequenced by immunoSEQ multiplex PCR, and TCRdb holds only the in-frame ones, with some missing. The sample yields roughly 59,000 clones, about 95% seen once. Material for sequencing was PBMCs. The receptors here all came from a woman aged 18-35 years in good health and CMV-seropositive.

The V call is TRBV7-2, the J call TRBJ1-1; D is uncertain. CDR1 and CDR2 (germline): SGHTA, FQGNSA. CDR3 length: 14 residues. V lost 1 base and J 7 bases, leaving 13 bases between the germline ends. The CDR3 reads CASSLVGFQSEAFF. The CDR3 nucleotides read TGTGCCAGCAGCTTAGTGGGCTTCCAGAGTGAAGCTTTCTTT.

The J gene is TRBJ2-2, the V gene TRBV9, with 11 bases lining up with TRBD1. This CDR3 spans 14 amino acids. J gave up 6 bases and V 3 bases, and 1 base lay outside the gene matches. Germline V gene data show CDR1 as SGDLS and CDR2 as YYNGEE. In nucleotides, the CDR3 is TGTGCCAGCAGCGGGACAGGGGGCTCCGGGGAGCTGTTTTTT. This encodes CASSGTGGSGELFF.

This rearrangement joins TRBV9 to TRBJ1-1; a weak D match, TRBD1 (5 bases). This CDR3 region has 15 residues. V was trimmed by 0 bases and J by 5 bases, leaving 14 bases between them. Germline-derived CDR1 and CDR2 are SGDLS and YYNGEE. CDR3 residues: CASSVDTRYRTEAFF. The CDR3 DNA reads TGTGCCAGCAGCGTAGACACGAGATACAGGACTGAAGCTTTCTTT.